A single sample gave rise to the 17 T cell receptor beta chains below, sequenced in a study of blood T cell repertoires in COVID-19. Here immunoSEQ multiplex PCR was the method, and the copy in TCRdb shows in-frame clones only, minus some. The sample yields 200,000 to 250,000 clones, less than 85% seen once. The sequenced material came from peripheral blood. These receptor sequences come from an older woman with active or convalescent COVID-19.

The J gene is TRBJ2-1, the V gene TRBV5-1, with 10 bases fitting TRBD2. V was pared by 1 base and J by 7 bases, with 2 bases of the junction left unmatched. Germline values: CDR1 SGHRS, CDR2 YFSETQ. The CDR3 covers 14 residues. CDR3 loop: CASSLLAGENEQFF. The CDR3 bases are TGCGCCAGCAGCTTGCTAGCGGGAGAGAATGAGCAGTTCTTC.

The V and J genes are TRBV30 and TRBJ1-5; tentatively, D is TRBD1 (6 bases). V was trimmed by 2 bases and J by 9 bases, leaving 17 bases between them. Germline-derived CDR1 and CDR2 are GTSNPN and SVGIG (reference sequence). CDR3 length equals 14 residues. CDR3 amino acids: CAWSPGPQGGPQHF. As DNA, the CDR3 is TGTGCCTGGAGTCCGGGACCTCAAGGGGGGCCCCAGCATTTT.

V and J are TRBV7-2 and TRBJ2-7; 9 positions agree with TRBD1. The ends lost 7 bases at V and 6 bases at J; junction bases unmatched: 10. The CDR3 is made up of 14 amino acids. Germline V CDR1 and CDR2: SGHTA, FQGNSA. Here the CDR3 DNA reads TGTGCCAGCAACAAATATGGACAGGGGCTCGAGCAGTACTTC. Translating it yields CASNKYGQGLEQYF.

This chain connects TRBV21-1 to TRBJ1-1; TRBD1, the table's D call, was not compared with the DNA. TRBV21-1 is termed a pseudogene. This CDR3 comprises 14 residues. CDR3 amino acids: CASSLGEVNTEAFF. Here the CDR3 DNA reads TGTGCCAGCAGCCTGGGCGAAGTTAACACTGAAGCTTTCTTT.

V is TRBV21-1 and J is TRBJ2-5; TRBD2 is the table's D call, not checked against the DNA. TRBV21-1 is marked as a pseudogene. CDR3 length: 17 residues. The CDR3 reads CASSKTPLAGLQETQYF. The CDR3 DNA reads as TGTGCCAGCAGCAAAACCCCACTAGCGGGACTTCAAGAGACCCAGTACTTC.

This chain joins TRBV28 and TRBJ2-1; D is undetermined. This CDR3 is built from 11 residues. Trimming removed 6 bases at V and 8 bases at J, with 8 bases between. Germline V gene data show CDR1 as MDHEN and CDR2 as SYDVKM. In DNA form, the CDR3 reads TGTGCCAGCAGCCTTAGAGATGAGCAGTTCTTC. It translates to CASSLRDEQFF.

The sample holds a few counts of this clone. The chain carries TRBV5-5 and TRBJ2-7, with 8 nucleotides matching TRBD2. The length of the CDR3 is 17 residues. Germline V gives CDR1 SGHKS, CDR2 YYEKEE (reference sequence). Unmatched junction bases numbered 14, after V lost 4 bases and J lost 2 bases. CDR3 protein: CASSPPWGSGRTYEQYF. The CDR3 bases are TGTGCCAGCAGCCCGCCTTGGGGGAGCGGGAGAACCTACGAGCAGTACTTC.

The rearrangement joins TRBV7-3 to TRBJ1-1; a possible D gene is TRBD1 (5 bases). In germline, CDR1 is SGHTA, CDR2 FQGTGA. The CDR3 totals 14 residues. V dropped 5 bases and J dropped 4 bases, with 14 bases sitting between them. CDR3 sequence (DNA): TGTGCCAGCAGCCCCCTGGCGGGGACCACTGAAGCTTTCTTT. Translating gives CASSPLAGTTEAFF.

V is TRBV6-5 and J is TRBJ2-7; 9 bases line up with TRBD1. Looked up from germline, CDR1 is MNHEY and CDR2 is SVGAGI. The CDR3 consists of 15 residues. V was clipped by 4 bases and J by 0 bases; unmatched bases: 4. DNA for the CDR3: TGTGCCAGCAGTTCCGGGACAGGGAGCTCCTACGAGCAGTACTTC. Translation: CASSSGTGSSYEQYF.

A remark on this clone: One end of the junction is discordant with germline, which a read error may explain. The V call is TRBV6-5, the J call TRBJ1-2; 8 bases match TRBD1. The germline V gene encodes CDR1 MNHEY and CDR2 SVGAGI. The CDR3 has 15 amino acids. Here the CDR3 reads CASSYSGQGRYGYTF. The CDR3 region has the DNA TGTGCCAGCAGCTACTCCGGACAGGGACGCTATGGCTACACCTTC.

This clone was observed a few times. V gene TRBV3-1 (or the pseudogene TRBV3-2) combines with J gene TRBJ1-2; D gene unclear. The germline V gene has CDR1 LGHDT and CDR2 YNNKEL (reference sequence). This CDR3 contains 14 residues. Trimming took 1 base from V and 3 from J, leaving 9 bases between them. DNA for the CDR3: TGTGCCAGCAGCCAAGTCCGGGGAGACTATGGCTACACCTTC. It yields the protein CASSQVRGDYGYTF.

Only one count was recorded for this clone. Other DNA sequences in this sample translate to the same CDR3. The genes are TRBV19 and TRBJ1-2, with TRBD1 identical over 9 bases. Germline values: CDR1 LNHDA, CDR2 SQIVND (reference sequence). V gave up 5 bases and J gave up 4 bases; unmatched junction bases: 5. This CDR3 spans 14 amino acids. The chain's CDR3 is CASSPGQGGYGYTF. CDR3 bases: TGTGCCAGTAGTCCGGGACAGGGCGGCTATGGCTACACCTTC.

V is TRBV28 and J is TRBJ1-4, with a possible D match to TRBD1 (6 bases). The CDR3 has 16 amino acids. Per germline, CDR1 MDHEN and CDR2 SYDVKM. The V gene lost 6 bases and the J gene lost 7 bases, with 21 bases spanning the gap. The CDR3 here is CASRPTYREQTEKLFF. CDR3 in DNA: TGTGCCAGCAGGCCCACTTACAGGGAGCAAACTGAAAAACTGTTTTTT.

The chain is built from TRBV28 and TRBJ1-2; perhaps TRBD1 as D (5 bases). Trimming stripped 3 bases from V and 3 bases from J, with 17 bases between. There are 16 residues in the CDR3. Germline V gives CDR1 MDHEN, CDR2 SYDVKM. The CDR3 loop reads CASSLGGRVWDYGYTF. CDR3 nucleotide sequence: TGTGCCAGCAGTTTGGGGGGAAGGGTGTGGGACTATGGCTACACCTTC.

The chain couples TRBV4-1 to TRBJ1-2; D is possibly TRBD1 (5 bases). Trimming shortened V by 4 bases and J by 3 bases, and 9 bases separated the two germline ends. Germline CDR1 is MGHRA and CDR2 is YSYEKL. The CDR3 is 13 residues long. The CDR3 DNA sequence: TGCGCCAGCAGCCGGGGGGTAGACTATGGCTACACCTTC. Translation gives CASSRGVDYGYTF.

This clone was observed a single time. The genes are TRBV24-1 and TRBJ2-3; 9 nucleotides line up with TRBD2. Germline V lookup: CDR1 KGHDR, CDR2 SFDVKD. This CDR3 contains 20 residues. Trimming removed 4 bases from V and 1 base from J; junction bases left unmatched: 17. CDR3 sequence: CATSDPRLGLAFPRTDTQYF. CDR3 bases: TGTGCCACCAGTGACCCTCGACTTGGACTAGCGTTTCCCCGCACAGATACGCAGTATTTT.

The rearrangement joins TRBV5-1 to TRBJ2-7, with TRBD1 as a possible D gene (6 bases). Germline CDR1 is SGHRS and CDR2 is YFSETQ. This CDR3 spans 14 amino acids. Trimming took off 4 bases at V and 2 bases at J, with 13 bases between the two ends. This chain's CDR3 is CASSDDRFPYEQYF. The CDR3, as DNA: TGCGCCAGCAGCGACGACAGGTTCCCCTACGAGCAGTACTTC.